The 27 T cell receptor beta chains reported below all come from one sample, sequenced in a study of T cells in Graves' hyperthyroidism and ophthalmopathy. Researchers took RNA transcripts and amplified the TCR beta CDR3 regions from them. When the TCR CDR3 underwent first-round RT-PCR, the HTBI primer set was used. MiXCR, run by TCRdb on the multiplex PCR reads, gives a single entry per CDR3 protein. This sample has a few hundred thousand distinct CDR3 sequences; roughly 16% occur once, and the top ten carry less than 3.5%. The sequenced sample consisted of blood. These receptors were collected from a middle-aged woman with Graves' ophthalmopathy.

This clonotype was recorded at least ten times. This chain links TRBV6-1 with TRBJ2-7; D is possibly TRBD1 or TRBD2 (5 bases each). The V end lost 5 bases, the J end lost 2 bases, and 22 bases lay between the germline ends. This CDR3 has 17 amino acids. Germline CDR1 reads MNHNS; CDR2 reads SASEGT. The CDR3 coding sequence is TGTGCCAGCAGTTTGCACCCGCCCACCCAGGGAGCCTACGAGCAGTACTTC. Amino acid sequence: CASSLHPPTQGAYEQYF.

The J gene is TRBJ2-7, the V gene TRBV4-2, with D hard to call. The V end lost 3 bases, the J end lost 0 bases, and 9 bases lay between the germline ends. CDR1 and CDR2 (germline): LGHNA, YNFKEQ. CDR3 length: 14 residues. The CDR3 region is CASSHTVPSYEQYF. CDR3 DNA sequence: TGTGCCAGCAGCCATACGGTACCCTCCTACGAGCAGTACTTC.

The V and J genes are TRBV19 and TRBJ2-3, with 7 nucleotides matching TRBD2. CDR1 is LNHDA, CDR2 SQIVND, per germline (reference sequence). This CDR3 has 15 residues. Trimming took 7 bases from V and 4 from J; bases not matched to a gene: 11. The DNA for the CDR3 is TGTGCCAGTACCCTTATGGCGGGAGAGGCAGATACGCAGTATTTT. Its protein product is CASTLMAGEADTQYF.

In this sample, this clonotype turned up once. A much larger clone is a single base away; this may be a read error. The chain uses TRBV11-2 and TRBJ1-1; D is unresolved. Germline CDR1 is SGHAT and CDR2 is FQNNGV. The CDR3 extends over 15 amino acids. CDR3 sequence (DNA): TGTGCCAGCAGCTCGGATGGGGTAGTGAACACTGAAGTTTTCTTT. This gives the protein CASSSDGVVNTEVFF. Together with reference TRBV11-2 and TRBJ1-1, the CDR3 gives the full variable domain: EAGVAQSPRYKIIEKRQSVAFWCNPISGHATLYWYQQILGQGPKLLIQFQNNGVVDDSQLPKDRFSAERLKGVDSTLKIQPAKLEDSAVYLCASSSDGVVNTEVFFGQGTRLTVV.

This clonotype occurred a few times. The chain employs TRBV29-1 and TRBJ2-7, with D uncertain. The germline V gene has CDR1 SQVTM and CDR2 ANQGSEA. Trimming removed 4 bases from V and 0 bases from J, with 13 bases in between. This CDR3 contains 14 residues. The CDR3 reads CSVVQNLGSYEQYF. The CDR3 DNA reads TGCAGCGTTGTTCAGAATCTCGGCTCCTACGAGCAGTACTTC.

The table lists this clonotype with many counts. V usage is TRBV20-1 and J usage is TRBJ2-5; no reliable D call. V shed 0 bases and J shed 2 bases, with 10 bases lying between them. The germline gives CDR1 DFQATT, CDR2 SNEGSKA (reference sequence). The CDR3 runs to 14 residues. CDR3 DNA: TGCAGTGCTAGAGATCAGTCTTTACAAGAGACCCAGTACTTC. This gives the protein CSARDQSLQETQYF.

The chain links TRBV11-3 to TRBJ2-3; possible D gene TRBD2, 6 bases. Germline CDR1 and CDR2: SGHNT and YENEEA. V was trimmed by 11 bases and J by 6 bases, leaving 24 bases between them. The CDR3 has 15 amino acids. The CDR3: CAGSFWDSKRDTQYF. The CDR3, as DNA: TGTGCCGGGTCATTCTGGGACTCTAAGCGGGATACGCAGTATTTT.

The J gene is TRBJ1-5, the V gene TRBV2; D is ambiguous. The V and J ends lost 5 bases and 3 bases respectively, with 8 bases between them. This CDR3 has 13 amino acids. Germline lookup yields CDR1 SNHLY and CDR2 FYNNEI. The CDR3: CASSPNPNQPQHF. Here the CDR3 DNA reads TGTGCCAGCAGTCCGAACCCCAATCAGCCCCAGCATTTT.

This clonotype was counted ten times or more. The chain links TRBV12-3 or TRBV12-4 to TRBJ1-2; maybe TRBD1 (6 bases). V shed 5 bases and J shed 8 bases, with 18 bases lying between them. The CDR3 covers 14 residues. CDR3 residues: CASSLLGTSMGYTF. The CDR3 region has the DNA TGTGCCAGCAGTCTACTCGGGACATCTATGGGCTACACCTTC.

This chain links TRBV9 with TRBJ1-3; 7 positions match TRBD1. Germline V gives CDR1 SGDLS, CDR2 YYNGEE. This CDR3 is 15 amino acids long. The J segment lost 1 base and the V segment lost 5 bases, leaving 6 bases of the junction unmatched. This CDR3 is CASSGQGESGNTIYF. The CDR3 nucleotides are TGTGCCAGCAGTGGGCAGGGGGAATCTGGAAACACCATATATTTT.

At least ten counts were recorded for this clonotype. The chain employs TRBV5-1 and TRBJ2-1, with 7 nucleotides matching TRBD1. V gave up 3 bases and J gave up 3 bases; unmatched junction bases: 6. The CDR3 is 15 amino acids. Germline V gene sequence: CDR1 SGHRS, CDR2 YFSETQ. Here the CDR3 reads CASSSGQNSYNEQFF. The CDR3 DNA sequence: TGCGCCAGCAGCTCGGGACAGAATAGCTACAATGAGCAGTTCTTC. Using reference TRBV5-1 and TRBJ2-1 for the parts outside the CDR3, the full variable domain is KAGVTQTPRYLIKTRGQQVTLSCSPISGHRSVSWYQQTPGQGLQFLFEYFSETQRNKGNFPGRFSGRQFSNSRSEMNVSTLELGDSALYLCASSSGQNSYNEQFFGPGTRLTVL.

The J gene is TRBJ2-3, the V gene TRBV29-1, with a weak D call TRBD1 (5 bases). CDR1 is SQVTM, CDR2 ANQGSEA, per germline. Trimming removed 3 bases from V and 1 base from J, with 11 bases in between. The CDR3 runs to 14 residues. The CDR3 region has the DNA TGCAGCGTTGAGGGGCGGTGGGGCACAGATACGCAGTATTTT. This gives the protein CSVEGRWGTDTQYF.

This clonotype occurred a few times. This chain connects TRBV7-2 to TRBJ1-1; D call uncertain. The CDR3 covers 13 residues. The ends were cut back, 1 base at V and 5 bases at J, with 8 bases in the middle. CDR1 and CDR2 from the germline V gene are SGHTA and FQGNSA. The CDR3 DNA follows: TGTGCCAGCAGCTTAGTCGGTCAAACTGAAGCTTTCTTT. Translating it yields CASSLVGQTEAFF. Looking up the rest from reference TRBV7-2 and TRBJ1-1 gives the full variable domain: GAGVSQSPSNKVTEKGKDVELRCDPISGHTALYWYRQSLGQGLEFLIYFQGNSAPDKSGLPSDRFSAERTGGSVSTLTIQRTQQEDSAVYLCASSLVGQTEAFFGQGTRLTVV.

This clonotype appeared many times. The genes are TRBV10-3 and TRBJ2-5; D possibly corresponds to TRBD1 (5 bases). Per germline, CDR1 ENHRY and CDR2 SYGVKD. Deletions cut 2 bases from V and 5 bases from J, with 9 bases between. The CDR3 totals 13 residues. CDR3 amino acids: CAISETGVETQYF. The CDR3 DNA sequence: TGTGCCATCAGTGAGACAGGAGTGGAGACCCAGTACTTC.

This clonotype has more than one count but fewer than ten. This chain joins TRBV20-1 and TRBJ2-2; 11 nucleotides agree with TRBD2. There are 18 residues in the CDR3. Germline V gene lookup returns CDR1 DFQATT and CDR2 SNEGSKA (reference sequence). V lost 3 bases, J lost 0 bases, and 9 bases stayed unmatched. The CDR3 nucleotides are TGCAGTGCTAGGGGTCTAGCGGGGGGACTGGCGAACACCGGGGAGCTGTTTTTT. Translation gives CSARGLAGGLANTGELFF.

This clonotype has ten or more counts. V is TRBV18 and J is TRBJ2-2, with unresolved D. Germline CDR1 is KGHSH and CDR2 is LQKENI. The CDR3 consists of 13 residues. The V and J ends lost 2 bases and 5 bases respectively, with 6 bases between them. The CDR3 region has the DNA TGTGCCAGCTCACCAAGGCAAACCGGGGAGCTGTTTTTT. Translating gives CASSPRQTGELFF. Complete variable domain (other parts from reference TRBV18 and TRBJ2-2): NAGVMQNPRHLVRRRGQEARLRCSPMKGHSHVYWYRQLPEEGLKFMVYLQKENIIDESGMPKERFSAEFPKEGPSILRIQQVVRGDSAAYFCASSPRQTGELFFGEGSRLTVL.

This clonotype was seen ten or more times. This sequence joins TRBV27 and TRBJ2-1, with 11 bases matching TRBD2. The V and J ends lost 9 bases and 8 bases, in that order; junction bases with no gene match: 9. CDR1 and CDR2 (germline): MNHEY, SMNVEV (reference sequence). The CDR3 runs to 14 residues. The DNA of the CDR3 is TGTGCCAGGGATCTAGCGGGGGGCGGGGATGAGCAGTTCTTC. Its translation: CARDLAGGGDEQFF.

The chain recombines TRBV7-9 with TRBJ2-3; 16 bases match TRBD2. Germline lookup yields CDR1 SEHNR and CDR2 FQNEAQ (reference sequence). The CDR3 is 18 amino acids. The J segment lost 1 base and the V segment lost 5 bases, leaving 6 bases of the junction unmatched. The CDR3 nucleotides read TGTGCCAGCAGCAATGGGACTAGCGGGGGGGCAGGCACAGATACGCAGTATTTT. Translated: CASSNGTSGGAGTDTQYF.

The chain recombines TRBV7-6 with TRBJ1-4; D unclear. This CDR3 spans 14 amino acids. CDR1 and CDR2 from the germline V gene are SGHVS and FNYEAQ. Trimming left V 0 bases short and J 8 bases short, with 10 bases between. CDR3 in amino acids: CASSLAVIEEKLFF. The CDR3 DNA is TGTGCCAGCAGCTTAGCAGTGATAGAAGAAAAACTGTTTTTT.

This clonotype was seen more than once but under ten times. V and J are TRBV3-1 and TRBJ2-1; D is unresolved. CDR3 length equals 13 residues. V lost 1 base and J 3 bases, leaving 4 bases between the germline ends. Looked up from germline, CDR1 is LGHDT and CDR2 is YNNKEL (reference sequence). The CDR3 protein is CASSQAVYNEQFF. CDR3 coding DNA: TGTGCCAGCAGCCAAGCGGTCTACAATGAGCAGTTCTTC.

This clonotype was seen a handful of times. The chain's CDR3 is CASSLGAGPRTEAFF. The DNA of the CDR3 is TGCGCCAGCAGCCTGGGGGCAGGGCCGAGGACTGAAGCTTTCTTT. The chain has TRBV5-1 and TRBJ1-1; D possibly corresponds to TRBD1 (6 bases). Trimming cost V 4 bases and J 5 bases, with 18 bases left between them. CDR1 SGHRS and CDR2 YFSETQ come from the germline V gene. The CDR3 totals 15 residues. Full variable domain (remainder filled in from reference TRBV5-1 and TRBJ1-1): KAGVTQTPRYLIKTRGQQVTLSCSPISGHRSVSWYQQTPGQGLQFLFEYFSETQRNKGNFPGRFSGRQFSNSRSEMNVSTLELGDSALYLCASSLGAGPRTEAFFGQGTRLTVV.

The rearrangement links TRBV30 to TRBJ1-4; D not resolved. The CDR3 has 13 amino acids. V lost 4 bases and J 6 bases, leaving 12 bases between the germline ends. Per the germline V gene, CDR1 is GTSNPN and CDR2 is SVGIG (reference sequence). CDR3 sequence (DNA): TGTGCCTGGACAGATCGCATAGATGAAAAACTGTTTTTT. Amino acid sequence: CAWTDRIDEKLFF.

This clonotype was found many times. The chain recombines TRBV29-1 with TRBJ2-3; TRBD2 matches at 11 bases. Germline V gives CDR1 SQVTM, CDR2 ANQGSEA. V trimming: 1 base; J trimming: 4 bases; junction bases outside the gene matches: 7. The CDR3 spans 16 residues. CDR3 nucleotide sequence: TGCAGCGTTGAAGCACGACTAGCGGGAAATCCAGATACGCAGTATTTT. Translation: CSVEARLAGNPDTQYF.

This clonotype has more than one count but fewer than ten. The chain recombines TRBV20-1 with TRBJ1-3, with a possible D match to TRBD1 (6 bases). Germline loops: CDR1 DFQATT, CDR2 SNEGSKA (reference sequence). Trimming took 6 bases from V and 3 from J, leaving 21 bases between them. This CDR3 has 16 residues. The CDR3 DNA is TGCAGTGCAGCTAGGTCCCTTACAGGGAGTGGAAACACCATATATTTT. Protein product: CSAARSLTGSGNTIYF.

This chain links TRBV11-3 with TRBJ2-5, with TRBD2 matching 8 bases. This CDR3 comprises 14 residues. V trimming: 5 bases; J trimming: 5 bases; junction bases outside the gene matches: 7. Germline V CDR1 and CDR2: SGHNT, YENEEA. CDR3 in amino acids: CASSPPGGDETQYF. CDR3 coding DNA: TGTGCCAGCAGCCCACCGGGGGGGGACGAGACCCAGTACTTC.

The DNA of the CDR3 is TGCGCCAGCAGCTTGGCCAGGACAGGGGGGAGACAAGAGACCCAGTACTTC. It encodes CASSLARTGGRQETQYF. The chain links TRBV5-1 to TRBJ2-5; 10 nucleotides align to TRBD1. The CDR3 spans 17 residues. Germline CDR1 SGHRS, CDR2 YFSETQ. V was clipped by 0 bases and J by 2 bases; unmatched bases: 7.

This clonotype has just a few counts. The chain couples TRBV7-9 to TRBJ1-6; D is unresolved. Germline-derived CDR1 and CDR2 are SEHNR and FQNEAQ (reference sequence). V gave up 6 bases and J gave up 0 bases, with 9 bases separating them. The length of the CDR3 is 15 residues. DNA for the CDR3: TGTGCCAGCAGTTCCATCGGCTCCTATAATTCACCCCTCCACTTT. Its protein is CASSSIGSYNSPLHF.